This T cell receptor (beta chain) was captured in a study of blood T cell repertoires in COVID-19. Study overall: Italy, Spain and the United States were the sources of the convalescent and acute COVID-19 samples. PBMCs, B-cell-depleted T cells, or T cells provided the cDNA or gDNA that made up the material.

The CDR3 length is 20 residues. Trimming removed 0 bases from V and 4 bases from J; junction bases left unmatched: 16. Germline CDR1 is SGHTA and CDR2 is FQGTGA. Authors' analysis steps: Researchers report that nucleated cell counts were estimated from reference gene primer amplification. The table came from immunoSEQ multiplex PCR; TCRdb's copy has only in-frame clones and leaves some out. V, J and clone size were drawn from that table, and D and trimming were deduced from the DNA. Among about 130,000 clones, approximately 90% were seen once, and the ten largest hold 0.95% to 1.5%. This clone was recorded only once.

The chain uses TRBV7-3 and TRBJ2-2; 8 bases line up with TRBD2. The sample taken for sequencing was peripheral blood. This clonotype originated in an elderly woman with acute or convalescent COVID-19. CDR3 amino acids: CASSLTRRSERGPGTGELFF. Here the CDR3 DNA reads TGTGCCAGCAGCTTAACCCGCCGTAGCGAGCGGGGGCCTGGCACCGGGGAGCTGTTTTTT. Full variable domain (outside the CDR3, taken from reference TRBV7-3 and TRBJ2-2): GAGVSQTPSNKVTEKGKYVELRCDPISGHTALYWYRQSLGQGPEFLIYFQGTGAADDSGLPNDRFFAVRPEGSVSTLKIQRTERGDSAVYLCASSLTRRSERGPGTGELFFGEGSRLTVL.